The source of this T cell receptor (beta chain) is a study of OX40 agonist ivuxolimab in advanced cancers. Study as a whole: Having had anti-PD-1, anti-PD-L1 or anti-CTLA-4 therapy before was allowed, and approximately 40% had some. A partial response was reached by three patients: one with hepatocellular carcinoma and two with cutaneous melanoma. Overall study findings and caveats: At doses 0.1 to 3.0 mg/kg, CD4+ and CD8+ clones expanded.

Some clones are missing from TCRdb's copy, which holds only in-frame ones; the method was immunoSEQ multiplex PCR. The profile shows 20,000 to 25,000 clones, around 81% of them singletons. Exclusion of a patient followed from autoimmune disease history or systemic immunosuppression. This clone turned up a few times. What it recognizes is unknown. Between the trimmed V and J ends, which lost 8 bases and 3 bases, there was a span of 8 bases. Per the germline V gene, CDR1 is LNHDA and CDR2 is SQIVND (reference sequence). The CDR3 consists of 12 residues. The rearrangement links TRBV19 to TRBJ2-1; D gene ambiguous. The starting material was CD4+ or CD8+ T cells sorted from blood, obtained in a trial of the OX40 agonist ivuxolimab. The clonotype comes from an adult with an advanced solid tumor such as melanoma, head and neck, liver or kidney cancer. CDR3 DNA sequence: TGTGCCAGTGCTTCAGGCTACAATGAGCAGTTCTTC. It specifies CASASGYNEQFF.